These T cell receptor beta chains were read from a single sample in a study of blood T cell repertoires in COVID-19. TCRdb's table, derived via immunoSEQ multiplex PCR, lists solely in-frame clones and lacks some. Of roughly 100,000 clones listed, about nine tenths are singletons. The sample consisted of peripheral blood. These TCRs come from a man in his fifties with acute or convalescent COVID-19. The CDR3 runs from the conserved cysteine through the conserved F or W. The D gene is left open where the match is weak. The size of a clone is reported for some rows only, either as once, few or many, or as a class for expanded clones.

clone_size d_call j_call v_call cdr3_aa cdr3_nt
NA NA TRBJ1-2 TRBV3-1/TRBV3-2 CASSPRQGLGYTF TGTGCCAGCAGCCCCCGGCAGGGCCTTGGCTACACCTTC
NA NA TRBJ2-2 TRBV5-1 CASSLGATNTGELFF TGCGCCAGCAGCTTGGGGGCAACGAACACCGGGGAGCTGTTTTTT
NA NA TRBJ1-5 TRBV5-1 CASSFGGQSNQPQHF TGCGCCAGCAGCTTCGGCGGGCAAAGCAATCAGCCCCAGCATTTT
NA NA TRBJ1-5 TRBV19 CASSVGRNSNQPQHF TGTGCCAGTAGTGTCGGGAGAAATAGCAATCAGCCCCAGCATTTT
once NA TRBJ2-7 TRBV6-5 CASFTTSGIQYF TGTGCCAGCTTCACAACGTCGGGTATACAGTACTTC
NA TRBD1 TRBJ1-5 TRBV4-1 CASSQAPGQWGHQPQHF TGCGCCAGCAGCCAAGCACCGGGACAGTGGGGTCATCAGCCCCAGCATTTT
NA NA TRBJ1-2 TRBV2 CASSENTLSRDRHGYTF TGTGCCAGCAGTGAAAACACGCTGTCTAGAGACAGGCATGGCTACACCTTC
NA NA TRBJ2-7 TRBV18 CASSPPGTGDSYEQYF TGTGCCAGCTCACCACCGGGTACAGGTGATTCCTACGAGCAGTACTTC
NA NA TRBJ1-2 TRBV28 CASTSKGAGLIYGYTF TGTGCCAGCACCTCAAAAGGGGCAGGGTTGATCTATGGCTACACCTTC
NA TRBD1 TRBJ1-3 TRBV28 CASSLYTGGSGNTIYF TGTGCCAGCAGTTTATACACAGGGGGCTCTGGAAACACCATATATTTT
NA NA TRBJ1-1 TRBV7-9 CASSLVLGAVNTEAFF TGTGCCAGCAGCTTAGTTTTAGGGGCTGTCAACACTGAAGCTTTCTTT
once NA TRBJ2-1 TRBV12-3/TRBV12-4 CAIVQGWGNEQFF TGTGCCATAGTACAGGGTTGGGGCAATGAGCAGTTCTTC
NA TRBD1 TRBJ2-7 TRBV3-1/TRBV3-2 CASSHTGTGESYEQYF TGTGCCAGCAGCCACACCGGGACAGGGGAGAGTTACGAGCAGTACTTC
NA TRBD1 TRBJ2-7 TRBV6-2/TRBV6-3 CASSNRQGHSYEQYF TGTGCCAGCAGTAATAGACAGGGGCACTCCTACGAGCAGTACTTC
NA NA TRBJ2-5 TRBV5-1 CASSRGGGAETQYF TGCGCCAGCAGCCGGGGTGGGGGCGCGGAGACCCAGTACTTC
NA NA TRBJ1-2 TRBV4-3 CASSQDFGRQNYGYTF TGCGCCAGCAGCCAAGATTTTGGCAGACAAAACTATGGCTACACCTTC
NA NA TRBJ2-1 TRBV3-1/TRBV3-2 CASSPRAGLSYNEQFF TGTGCCAGCAGTCCCCGGGCGGGGTTATCCTACAATGAGCAGTTCTTC
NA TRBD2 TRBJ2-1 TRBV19 CASSRYSGGASNEQFF TGTGCCAGTAGTAGATACAGCGGGGGGGCCTCCAATGAGCAGTTCTTC
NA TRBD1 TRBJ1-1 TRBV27 CASIPGGRRTEAFF TGTGCCAGCATCCCAGGGGGCCGTCGGACTGAAGCTTTCTTT
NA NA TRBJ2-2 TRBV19 CASSIRGQGNTGELFF TGTGCCAGTAGTATTAGGGGCCAGGGAAACACCGGGGAGCTGTTTTTT
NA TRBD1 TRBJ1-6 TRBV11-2 CASSLGTGFSPLHF TGTGCCAGCAGCCTGGGGACAGGTTTTTCACCCCTCCACTTT